This TCR beta chain was sequenced in a study of shared clonotypes between healthy human individuals (dated by TCRdb to about 2020). The study in broad terms: A couple of women and three men aged 18 to 49 years were included in the cohort. To estimate repertoire size and how much clonotype sharing occurs between individuals, the study deeply sequenced the blood TCR repertoires of a handful of healthy adults. Leukapheresis yielded between about 0.85 and 10 billion PBMCs per donor. Per donor, three plates each were used for CD4 naive and CD4 memory, two for CD8 naive, and one for CD8 memory. To increase sequencing depth and limit assay-specific biases, different laboratories used diverse techniques to prepare libraries and sequence TCR repertoires. Overall study outcomes, separate from this receptor: Even with the large sequencing depth, rarefaction of the sorted-subset datasets indicated that sequencing was incomplete. Estimated clonotype richness was generally larger for naive than for memory subsets. Because the study included a small number of donors, the genetic and exposure-history diversity represented was limited. Pairwise subsampling led to the expectation that sequencing depth would affect the degree of clonotype sharing among donors. Sharing across a few donors was observed for roughly 5% of naive CD4, about 3.2% of naive CD8, 2% to 2.5% of memory CD4, and roughly 0.43% of memory CD8 clonotypes. Sampling was restricted to blood, and TCR repertoires in tissues likely differ from the TCR repertoires found in blood. Compared with non-shared clonotypes, clonotypes shared by all four sorted-subset donors had higher generation probabilities.

CDR1 is given as SGDLS and CDR2 as YYNGEE, both from the germline V gene. The CDR3 measures 14 amino acids from cysteine to phenylalanine. The entry retains the CDR3 DNA only, 42 bases that are in frame from base 1. V drops 0 bases and J drops 2 bases, leaving 8 bases in between. Remarks on this clone: Its specific antigen is unknown. Base qualities are not provided; no much larger clone lies one nucleotide away.

Donors were healthy HIV-negative adults with no recently reported acute infections or vaccinations. Every donor was a Caucasian adult living in Nashville, Tennessee, USA. CD8 memory samples combined magnetically selected CD45RO+ cells with CCR7-negative CD45RA+ effector memory (TemRA) cells. After blood collection by leukapheresis, PBMCs were isolated using Ficoll-Histopaque density gradient centrifugation and then cryopreserved in the vapor phase of liquid nitrogen. Analytical flow cytometry was used to check the purity and quantity of every magnetically sorted T cell population. Genomic DNA was isolated from each sorted fraction and quantified by UV absorbance on a Nanodrop 2000c. Using the deep immunoSEQ assay, TCR CDR3 regions were amplified from genomic DNA by multiplex PCR. For each cell subset, the extracted genomic DNA was distributed evenly across all wells of several immunoSEQ 96-well plates, and each plate served as one replicate. For sorted subsets, about 200 ng genomic DNA, equal to some 28,000 T cell genomes, was loaded into each replicate PCR. The purified libraries were quantified using a Qubit 3.0 fluorometer, sized with a Bioanalyzer 2100, and then quantified again using the KAPA Library Quantification kit. Each immunoSEQ 96-well plate was sequenced on its own single-read 150-cycle Illumina NextSeq 550 flow cell. The source study handled its data this way. Because only junctional sequences without quality scores were contained in the immunoSEQ output, filtering matching that applied to full-length reads could not be performed. Sequences were annotated with PyIR, a Python wrapper for IgBLAST v1.9, and V/J genes and CDR3 were assigned using IMGT germline references. Any read was removed if the V/J assignment was weak (E-value above 1e-6), the CDR3 was missing, or the read contained stop codons, out-of-frame junctions, or ambiguous translated residues. A V3J clonotype was defined by an identical inferred V gene, J gene, and CDR3 amino acid sequence. To compute the percentage overlap between repertoires, the number of shared unique clonotypes was divided by the size of the smaller repertoire. Repertoire richness was assessed with RTK rarefaction, the Chao1 estimator, and Recon v2.1 estimates of unobserved clonotypes. For all TCRbeta clonotypes obtained by the gDNA method from a few donors, generation probabilities were computed with OLGA. TCRdb re-hosts the immuneACCESS table, in-frame sequences only. Its copies lack some clones; in the studies checked, an unresolved V gene accounts for under half of them, and the cause for the rest is not known. The V and J calls and clone size are taken from that table; D and trimming were inferred from the DNA. A total of about 380,000 clones appear in this sample, about 96% of them only once. The biggest ten clones account for about 0.34% of the sample.

Rearrangement joined TRBV9 to TRBJ2-5; no D gene is confidently identified. The clonotype originates from a man aged 25 to 45 in good health. The sample consisted of memory CD8+ T cells sorted from blood. This specimen's cell subset or site label, per the study, means: CD45RO+ cells pooled with CCR7-negative TemRA cells. The nucleotide sequence reads TGTGCCAGCAGCGTAGCGGGCTTACAAGAGACCCAGTACTTC. Translation gives CASSVAGLQETQYF. Full variable domain (CDR3 extended with the reference TRBV9 and TRBJ2-5 proteins): DSGVTQTPKHLITATGQRVTLRCSPRSGDLSVYWYQQSLDQGLQFLIQYYNGEERAKGNILERFSAQQFPDLHSELNLSSLELGDSALYFCASSVAGLQETQYFGPGTRLLVL.